The 13 T cell receptor beta chains reported below all come from one sample, sequenced in a study of T cells after posttransplantation cyclophosphamide. Assay: immunoSEQ multiplex PCR; the TCRdb copy retains only in-frame clones and omits some. The sample yields some 9,000 clones, nearly 99% seen once. The specimen was naive CD8+ T cells sorted from PBMCs. The source of these receptors is a man aged 45-65 years in good health, CMV-negative, and a related stem cell transplant donor.

The rearrangement uses TRBV9 and TRBJ2-1; TRBD1 matches at 8 bases. CDR3 length: 14 residues. Germline V gives CDR1 SGDLS, CDR2 YYNGEE. V trimming: 3 bases; J trimming: 8 bases; junction bases outside the gene matches: 7. The DNA for the CDR3 is TGTGCCAGCAGCGGCGCCGGGACAGGCCATGAGCAGTTCTTC. This gives the protein CASSGAGTGHEQFF.

The chain couples TRBV6-6 to TRBJ2-1; 7 nucleotides match TRBD1. V was clipped by 2 bases and J by 9 bases; unmatched bases: 7. Germline V gives CDR1 MNHNY, CDR2 SVGAGI (reference sequence). The CDR3 totals 14 residues. The CDR3, as DNA: TGTGCCAGCAGTTACCGACAGGGACGGGCTGAGCAGTTCTTC. Residues: CASSYRQGRAEQFF.

The chain is built from TRBV7-6 and TRBJ2-7, with D possibly matching TRBD1 (6 bases). This CDR3 region has 13 residues. The germline gives CDR1 SGHVS, CDR2 FNYEAQ. V was cut by 5 bases and J by 0 bases, with 8 bases left in between. The CDR3 nucleotides read TGTGCCAGCAGCCAGGGGACCTCCTACGAGCAGTACTTC. Protein product: CASSQGTSYEQYF.

J is TRBJ2-7 and V is TRBV19; 11 nucleotides align to TRBD1. The CDR3 totals 17 residues. V trimming: 3 bases; J trimming: 3 bases; junction bases outside the gene matches: 10. Germline-derived CDR1 and CDR2 are LNHDA and SQIVND (reference sequence). The CDR3 DNA is TGTGCCAGTAGTATCCCCGCCGACGGGACAGGGGGCTACGAGCAGTACTTC. Protein sequence: CASSIPADGTGGYEQYF.

J is TRBJ2-7 and V is TRBV5-8; D is ambiguous. CDR3 size: 12 residues. Germline lookup yields CDR1 SGHTS and CDR2 YDEGEE. The V and J ends lost 4 bases and 2 bases respectively, with 7 bases between them. In DNA, the CDR3 is TGTGCCAGCAGCCTACCTACCTACGAGCAGTACTTC. Translation: CASSLPTYEQYF.

This clone was seen a single time. V usage is TRBV19 and J usage is TRBJ2-2, with TRBD1 matching 7 bases. The trim removed 10 bases at V and 0 bases at J, leaving 5 bases unmatched. The germline V gene has CDR1 LNHDA and CDR2 SQIVND (reference sequence). The CDR3 sequence is 14 residues long. CDR3 bases: TGTGCCATTAGAGACAGGGCGAACACCGGGGAGCTGTTTTTT. Its translation is CAIRDRANTGELFF.

J is TRBJ1-2 and V is TRBV7-3; maybe TRBD1 (6 bases). V was cut by 5 bases and J by 8 bases, with 15 bases left in between. This CDR3 has 13 residues. CDR1 is SGHTA, CDR2 FQGTGA, per germline. CDR3 loop: CASSLLTGEGYTF. The DNA for the CDR3 is TGTGCCAGCAGCCTATTGACAGGAGAAGGCTACACCTTC.

This chain uses TRBV5-1 with TRBJ2-1; perhaps TRBD1 as D (5 bases). V gave up 4 bases and J gave up 2 bases, with 22 bases separating them. This CDR3 is 18 amino acids long. Looked up from germline, CDR1 is SGHRS and CDR2 is YFSETQ. CDR3 sequence: CASSPKVGRASTYNEQFF. Here the CDR3 DNA reads TGCGCCAGCAGCCCGAAAGTAGGCAGGGCCTCGACCTACAATGAGCAGTTCTTC.

The chain joins TRBV9 to TRBJ2-5, with 11 bases that match TRBD2. Germline values: CDR1 SGDLS, CDR2 YYNGEE. CDR3 length: 17 amino acids. Losses at the gene ends were 4 bases for V and 1 base for J; bases not matched to a gene: 9. As DNA, the CDR3 is TGTGCCAGCAGCCCTTACACGGGACTAGCGGCCCAAGAGACCCAGTACTTC. The encoded protein is CASSPYTGLAAQETQYF.

This clone was seen only once. The chain joins TRBV7-9 to TRBJ1-1; no firm D call. V shed 1 base and J shed 4 bases, with 7 bases lying between them. The CDR3 has 13 residues. From germline, CDR1 is SEHNR and CDR2 FQNEAQ (reference sequence). The CDR3 loop reads CASSLDGITEAFF. CDR3 bases: TGTGCCAGCAGCTTAGACGGGATCACTGAAGCTTTCTTT.

This CDR3 is CASKSSGRLNEQFF. The CDR3 bases are TGTGCCAGCAAATCCAGCGGCCGCCTCAATGAGCAGTTCTTC. The chain carries TRBV27 and TRBJ2-1; a weak D match, TRBD2 (5 bases). CDR3 size: 14 residues. V was trimmed by 7 bases and J by 6 bases, leaving 16 bases between them. Germline V gene data show CDR1 as MNHEY and CDR2 as SMNVEV (reference sequence).

The table lists this clone with a count of one. The CDR3 is CASSMGATNTEAFF. In DNA, the CDR3 is TGTGCCAGTAGTATGGGGGCGACGAACACTGAAGCTTTCTTT. V is TRBV19 and J is TRBJ1-1, with D perhaps TRBD1 (6 bases). Between the trimmed V and J ends, which lost 3 bases and 1 base, there was a span of 9 bases. The V gene's germline CDR1 is LNHDA and CDR2 SQIVND (reference sequence). The CDR3 loop spans 14 amino acids.

The rearrangement links TRBV9 to TRBJ2-3, with D unclear. Trimming took off 2 bases at V and 6 bases at J, with 13 bases between the two ends. The CDR3 totals 14 residues. Germline V CDR1 and CDR2: SGDLS, YYNGEE. CDR3 in amino acids: CASSVGGPLDTQYF. CDR3 in DNA: TGTGCCAGCAGCGTCGGTGGGCCCCTGGATACGCAGTATTTT.